A selection of T cell receptor beta chains follows, all from one sample in a study of blood T cell repertoires in COVID-19. The method was immunoSEQ multiplex PCR; TCRdb's version includes in-frame clones alone and lacks a portion of them. This table holds approximately 310,000 clones, more than 70% found once. Sequencing used peripheral blood. These receptors originate from a woman aged 50 to 60 who had recovered from COVID-19. Both conserved end residues are part of each CDR3. D genes are given only for firm matches. The size of a clone is reported for some rows only, either as once, few or many, or as a class for expanded clones.

v_call	clone_size	d_call	j_call	cdr3_nt	cdr3_aa
TRBV5-1	-	-	TRBJ2-3	TGCGCCAGCAGCCCGACCAGCAGGGGCGGAGACACAGATACGCAGTATTTT	CASSPTSRGGDTDTQYF
TRBV3-1/TRBV3-2	-	-	TRBJ2-2	TGTGCCAGCAGCCAGTTATCTACCAACACCGGGGAGCTGTTTTTT	CASSQLSTNTGELFF
TRBV20-1	-	TRBD1	TRBJ2-7	TGCAGCGCGACAGGGTATGGCGAGCAGTACTTC	CSATGYGEQYF
TRBV7-9	-	TRBD1	TRBJ1-4	TGTGCCAGCAGCTTAGAAGCCGGGACAGGGGGCGAAAAACTGTTTTTT	CASSLEAGTGGEKLFF
TRBV28	-	-	TRBJ2-1	TGTGCCAGCAACTCACCCGGGAGAAATGAGCAGTTCTTC	CASNSPGRNEQFF
TRBV29-1	-	TRBD2	TRBJ2-1	TGCAGCGTTCGCACGGGGGGGACACCGACCCCCAATGAGCAGTTCTTC	CSVRTGGTPTPNEQFF
TRBV19	-	-	TRBJ1-1	TGTGCCAGTAACGCGGCTGACTCGAACACTGAAGCTTTCTTT	CASNAADSNTEAFF
TRBV30	-	TRBD1	TRBJ1-2	TGTGCCTGGAGTCGGGACAGGGGATTTTTTGGCTACACCTTC	CAWSRDRGFFGYTF
TRBV3-1/TRBV3-2	-	TRBD1	TRBJ1-6	TGTGCCAGCAGCCAGGGACAGGGATCAGGGTCACCCCTCCACTTT	CASSQGQGSGSPLHF
TRBV27	once	TRBD1	TRBJ1-1	TGTGCCAGCAGTTCCTTATATGGGACAGGGTCGACTCAAGCTTTCTTT	CASSSLYGTGSTQAFF